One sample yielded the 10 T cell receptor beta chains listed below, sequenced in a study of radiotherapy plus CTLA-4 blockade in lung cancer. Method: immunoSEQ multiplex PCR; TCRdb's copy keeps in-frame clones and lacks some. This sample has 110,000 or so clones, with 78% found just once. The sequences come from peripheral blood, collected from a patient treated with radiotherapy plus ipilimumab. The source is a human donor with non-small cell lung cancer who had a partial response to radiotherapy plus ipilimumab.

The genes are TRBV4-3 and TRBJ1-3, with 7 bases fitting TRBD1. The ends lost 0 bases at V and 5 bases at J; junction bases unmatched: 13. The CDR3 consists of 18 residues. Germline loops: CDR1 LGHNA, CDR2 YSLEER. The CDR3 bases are TGCGCCAGCAGCCAAGAGCGGGGGGCAGGGGGGGTGAGAAACACCATATATTTT. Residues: CASSQERGAGGVRNTIYF.

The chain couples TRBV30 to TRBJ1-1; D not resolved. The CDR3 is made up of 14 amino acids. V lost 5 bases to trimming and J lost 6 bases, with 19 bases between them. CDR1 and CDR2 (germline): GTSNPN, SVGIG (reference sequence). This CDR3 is CAWGSSKPVAEAFF. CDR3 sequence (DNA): TGTGCCTGGGGCTCCTCGAAACCAGTCGCTGAAGCTTTCTTT.

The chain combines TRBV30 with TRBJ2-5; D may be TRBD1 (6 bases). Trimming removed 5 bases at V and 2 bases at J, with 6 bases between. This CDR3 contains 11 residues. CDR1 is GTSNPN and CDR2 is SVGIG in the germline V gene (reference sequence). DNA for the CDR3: TGTGCCTGGGGACAGCAAGAGACCCAGTACTTC. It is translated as CAWGQQETQYF.

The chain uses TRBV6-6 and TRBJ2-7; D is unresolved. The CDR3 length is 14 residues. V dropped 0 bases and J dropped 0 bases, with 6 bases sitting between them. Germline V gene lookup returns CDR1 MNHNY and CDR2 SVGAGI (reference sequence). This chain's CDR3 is CASSYSSSSYEQYF. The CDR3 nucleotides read TGTGCCAGCAGTTACTCGAGTAGCTCCTACGAGCAGTACTTC.

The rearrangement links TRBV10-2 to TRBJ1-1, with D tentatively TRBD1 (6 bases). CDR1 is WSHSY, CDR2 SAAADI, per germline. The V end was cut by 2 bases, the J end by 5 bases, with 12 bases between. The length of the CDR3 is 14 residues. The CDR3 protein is CASSERGGATEAFF. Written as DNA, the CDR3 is TGCGCCAGCAGTGAGCGGGGGGGCGCGACTGAAGCTTTCTTT.

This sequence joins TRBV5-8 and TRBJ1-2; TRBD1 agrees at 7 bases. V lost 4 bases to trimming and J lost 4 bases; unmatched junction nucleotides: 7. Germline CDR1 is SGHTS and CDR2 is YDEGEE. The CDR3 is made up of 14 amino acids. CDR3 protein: CASSVRTGVYGYTF. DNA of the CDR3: TGTGCCAGCAGCGTAAGGACAGGCGTCTATGGCTACACCTTC.

The CDR3 is CASSPRSAATLGEQYF. The DNA for the CDR3 is TGTGCCAGCAGCCCCCGATCTGCGGCCACCTTGGGCGAGCAGTACTTC. The V gene is TRBV7-8, the J gene TRBJ2-7, with D uncertain. The germline V gene encodes CDR1 SGHVS and CDR2 FQNEAQ. CDR3 length: 16 amino acids. With 5 bases removed from V and 6 bases from J, the gap between germline ends came to 23 bases.

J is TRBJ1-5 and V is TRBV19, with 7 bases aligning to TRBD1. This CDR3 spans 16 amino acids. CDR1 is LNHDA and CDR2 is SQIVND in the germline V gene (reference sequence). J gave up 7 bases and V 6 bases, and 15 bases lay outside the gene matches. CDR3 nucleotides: TGTGCCAGTAGCCCGGACAGGCCGGTAGGTACGCAGCCCCAGCATTTT. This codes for CASSPDRPVGTQPQHF.

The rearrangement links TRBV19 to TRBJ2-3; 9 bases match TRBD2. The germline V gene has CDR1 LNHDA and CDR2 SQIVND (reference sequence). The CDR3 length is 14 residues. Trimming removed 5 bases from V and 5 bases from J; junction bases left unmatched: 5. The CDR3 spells CASSLAGEIDTQYF. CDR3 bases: TGTGCCAGTAGTTTAGCGGGAGAGATAGATACGCAGTATTTT.

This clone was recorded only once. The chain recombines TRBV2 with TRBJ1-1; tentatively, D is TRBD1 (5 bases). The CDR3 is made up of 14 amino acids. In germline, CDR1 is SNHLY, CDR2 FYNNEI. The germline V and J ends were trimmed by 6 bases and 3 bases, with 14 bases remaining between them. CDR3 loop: CASRLETGDTEAFF. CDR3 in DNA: TGTGCCAGCAGATTAGAGACGGGGGACACTGAAGCTTTCTTT.